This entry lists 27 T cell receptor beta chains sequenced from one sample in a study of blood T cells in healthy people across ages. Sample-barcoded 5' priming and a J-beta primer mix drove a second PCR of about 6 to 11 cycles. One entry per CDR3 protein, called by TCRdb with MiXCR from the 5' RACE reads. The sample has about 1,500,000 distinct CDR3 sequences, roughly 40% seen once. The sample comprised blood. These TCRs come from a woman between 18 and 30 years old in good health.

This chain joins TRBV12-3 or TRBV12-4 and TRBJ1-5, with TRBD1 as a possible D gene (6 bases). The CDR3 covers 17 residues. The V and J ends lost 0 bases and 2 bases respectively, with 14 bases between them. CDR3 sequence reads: CASSLAQGRVGNQPQHF. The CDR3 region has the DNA TGTGCCAGCAGTTTAGCGCAGGGGAGGGTTGGCAATCAGCCCCAGCATTTT.

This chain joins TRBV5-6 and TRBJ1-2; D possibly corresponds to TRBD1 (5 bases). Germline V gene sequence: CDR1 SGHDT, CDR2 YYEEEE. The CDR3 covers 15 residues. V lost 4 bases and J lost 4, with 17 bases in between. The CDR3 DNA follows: TGTGCCAGCAGCGCAGATCCAGGGTCGAGCTATGGCTACACCTTC. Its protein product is CASSADPGSSYGYTF.

Here the CDR3 reads CASSPDLFVTSGYNEQFF. In nucleotides, the CDR3 is TGTGCCAGCAGCCCAGATTTATTTGTGACTAGCGGATACAATGAGCAGTTCTTC. The J gene is TRBJ2-1, the V gene TRBV7-9; the match to TRBD2 covers 9 bases. There are 18 residues in the CDR3. V shed 5 bases, J shed 4 bases, and the junction held 15 bases outside the gene matches. The V gene's germline CDR1 is SEHNR and CDR2 FQNEAQ (reference sequence).

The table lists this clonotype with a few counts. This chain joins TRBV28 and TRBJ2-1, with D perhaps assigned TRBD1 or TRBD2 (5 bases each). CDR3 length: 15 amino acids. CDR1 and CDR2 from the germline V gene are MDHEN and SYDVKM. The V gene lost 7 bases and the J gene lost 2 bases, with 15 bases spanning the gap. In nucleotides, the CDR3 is TGTGCCAGCATGGCCTCCGGGGCTACCTACAATGAGCAGTTCTTC. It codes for CASMASGATYNEQFF. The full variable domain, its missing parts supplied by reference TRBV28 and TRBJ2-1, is DVKVTQSSRYLVKRTGEKVFLECVQDMDHENMFWYRQDPGLGLRLIYFSYDVKMKEKGDIPEGYSVSREKKERFSLILESASTNQTSMYLCASMASGATYNEQFFGPGTRLTVL.

The CDR3 reads CASSVWDRGFGTQYF. As DNA, the CDR3 is TGTGCCAGCAGCGTATGGGACAGGGGTTTTGGTACGCAGTATTTT. The genes are TRBV9 and TRBJ2-3; 10 nucleotides agree with TRBD1. The CDR3 extends over 15 amino acids. CDR1 SGDLS and CDR2 YYNGEE come from the germline V gene. After removal of 1 base from V and 8 bases from J, the junction contained 7 bases not matched to a gene. The whole variable domain, remainder taken from reference TRBV9 and TRBJ2-3, is DSGVTQTPKHLITATGQRVTLRCSPRSGDLSVYWYQQSLDQGLQFLIQYYNGEERAKGNILERFSAQQFPDLHSELNLSSLELGDSALYFCASSVWDRGFGTQYFGPGTRLTVL.

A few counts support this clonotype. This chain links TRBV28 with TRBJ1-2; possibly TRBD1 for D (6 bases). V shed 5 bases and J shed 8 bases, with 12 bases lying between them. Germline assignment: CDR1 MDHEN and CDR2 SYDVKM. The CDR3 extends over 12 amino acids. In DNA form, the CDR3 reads TGTGCCAGCAGTCAATCGGACAGAGGCTACACCTTC. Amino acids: CASSQSDRGYTF.

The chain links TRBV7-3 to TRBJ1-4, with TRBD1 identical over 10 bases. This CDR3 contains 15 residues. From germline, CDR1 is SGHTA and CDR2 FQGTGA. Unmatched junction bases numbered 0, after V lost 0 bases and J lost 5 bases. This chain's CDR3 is CASSLTGQGNEKLFF. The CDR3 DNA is TGTGCCAGCAGCTTAACGGGACAGGGGAATGAAAAACTGTTTTTT. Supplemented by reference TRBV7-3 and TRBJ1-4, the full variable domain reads GAGVSQTPSNKVTEKGKYVELRCDPISGHTALYWYRQSLGQGPEFLIYFQGTGAADDSGLPNDRFFAVRPEGSVSTLKIQRTERGDSAVYLCASSLTGQGNEKLFFGSGTQLSVL.

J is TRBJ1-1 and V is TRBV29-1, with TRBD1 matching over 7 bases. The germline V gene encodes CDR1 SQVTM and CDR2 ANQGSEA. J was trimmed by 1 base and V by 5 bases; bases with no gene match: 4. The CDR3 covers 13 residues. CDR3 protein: CSVRQGGNTEAFF. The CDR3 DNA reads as TGCAGCGTTAGACAGGGAGGGAACACTGAAGCTTTCTTT.

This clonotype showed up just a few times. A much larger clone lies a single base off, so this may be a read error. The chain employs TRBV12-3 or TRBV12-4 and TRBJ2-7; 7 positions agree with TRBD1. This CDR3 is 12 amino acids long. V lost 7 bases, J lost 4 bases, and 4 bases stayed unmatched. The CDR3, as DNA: TGTGCCAGCACCCCGACAGGGTACGAGCAGTACTTC. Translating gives CASTPTGYEQYF.

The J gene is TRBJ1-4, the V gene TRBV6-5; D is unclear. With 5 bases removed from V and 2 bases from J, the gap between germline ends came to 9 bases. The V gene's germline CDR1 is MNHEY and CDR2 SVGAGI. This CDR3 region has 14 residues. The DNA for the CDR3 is TGTGCCAGCAGTCACGGTGGGACTAATGAAAAACTGTTTTTT. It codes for CASSHGGTNEKLFF.

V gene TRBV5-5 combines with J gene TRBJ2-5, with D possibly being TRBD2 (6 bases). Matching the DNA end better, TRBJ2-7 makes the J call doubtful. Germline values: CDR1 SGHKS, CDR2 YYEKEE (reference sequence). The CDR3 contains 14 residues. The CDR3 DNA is TGTGCCAGTCTGGGAACCGTGGGACTCTACGAGCAGTACTTC. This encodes CASLGTVGLYEQYF.

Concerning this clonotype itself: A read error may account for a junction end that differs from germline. The CDR3 nucleotides read TGCAGTGCTAGAGTGGTACGCGCCTACGATGAGCAGTTCTTC. As protein: CSARVVRAYDEQFF. The chain combines TRBV20-1 with TRBJ2-1; no clear D. The CDR3 sequence is 14 residues long. Germline CDR1 reads DFQATT; CDR2 reads SNEGSKA (reference sequence).

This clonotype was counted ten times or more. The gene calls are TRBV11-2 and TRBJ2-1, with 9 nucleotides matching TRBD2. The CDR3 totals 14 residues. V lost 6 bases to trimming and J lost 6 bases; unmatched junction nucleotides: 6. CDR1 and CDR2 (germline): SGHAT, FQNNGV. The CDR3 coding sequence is TGTGCCAGCAGTTTGGGCGGGGGGGCCAATGAGCAGTTCTTC. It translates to CASSLGGGANEQFF.

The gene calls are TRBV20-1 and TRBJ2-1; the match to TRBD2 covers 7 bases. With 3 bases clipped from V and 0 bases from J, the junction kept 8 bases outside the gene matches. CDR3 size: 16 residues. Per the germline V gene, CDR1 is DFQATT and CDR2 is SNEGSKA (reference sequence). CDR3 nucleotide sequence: TGCAGTGCTAGTGGGCTAGCGGACCTCTCCTACAATGAGCAGTTCTTC. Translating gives CSASGLADLSYNEQFF.

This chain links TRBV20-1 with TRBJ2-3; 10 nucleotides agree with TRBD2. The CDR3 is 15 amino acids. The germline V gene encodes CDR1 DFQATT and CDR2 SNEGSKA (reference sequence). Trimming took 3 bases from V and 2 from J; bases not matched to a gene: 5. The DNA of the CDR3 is TGCAGTGCTAGGTCCGGGACTAGCGACACAGATACGCAGTATTTT. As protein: CSARSGTSDTDTQYF.

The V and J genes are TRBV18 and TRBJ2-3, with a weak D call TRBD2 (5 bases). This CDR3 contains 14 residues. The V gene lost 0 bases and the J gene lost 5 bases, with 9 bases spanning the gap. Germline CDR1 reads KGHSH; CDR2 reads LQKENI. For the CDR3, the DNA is TGTGCCAGCTCACCACCGGGAGAAAGAGATACGCAGTATTTT. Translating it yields CASSPPGERDTQYF.

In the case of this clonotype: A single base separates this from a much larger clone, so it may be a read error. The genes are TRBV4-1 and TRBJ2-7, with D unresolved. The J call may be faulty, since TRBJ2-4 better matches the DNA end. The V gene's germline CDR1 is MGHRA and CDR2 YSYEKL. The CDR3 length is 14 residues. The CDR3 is CATGLSGLKNIQYF. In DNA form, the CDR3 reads TGCGCCACCGGCTTATCTGGGCTCAAAAACATTCAGTACTTC.

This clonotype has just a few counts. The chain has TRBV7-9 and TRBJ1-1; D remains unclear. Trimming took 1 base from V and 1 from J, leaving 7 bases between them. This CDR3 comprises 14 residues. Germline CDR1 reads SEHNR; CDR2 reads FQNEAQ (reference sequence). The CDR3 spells CASSLDLGNTEAFF. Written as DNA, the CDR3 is TGTGCCAGCAGCTTAGACCTGGGGAACACTGAAGCTTTCTTT. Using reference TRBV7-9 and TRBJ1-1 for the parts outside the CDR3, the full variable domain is DTGVSQNPRHKITKRGQNVTFRCDPISEHNRLYWYRQTLGQGPEFLTYFQNEAQLEKSRLLSDRFSAERPKGSFSTLEIQRTEQGDSAMYLCASSLDLGNTEAFFGQGTRLTVV.

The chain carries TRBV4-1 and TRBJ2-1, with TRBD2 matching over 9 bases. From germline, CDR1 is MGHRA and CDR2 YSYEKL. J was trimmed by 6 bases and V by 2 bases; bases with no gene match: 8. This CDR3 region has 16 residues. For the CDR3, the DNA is TGCGCCAGCAGCCAACCCCTAGCGGGAAGGGGCAATGAGCAGTTCTTC. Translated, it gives CASSQPLAGRGNEQFF.

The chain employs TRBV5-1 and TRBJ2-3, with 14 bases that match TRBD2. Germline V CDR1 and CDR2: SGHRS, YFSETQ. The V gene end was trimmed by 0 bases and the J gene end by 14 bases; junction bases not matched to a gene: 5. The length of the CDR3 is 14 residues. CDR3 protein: CASSLGTSGGRMYF. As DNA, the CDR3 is TGCGCCAGCAGCTTGGGGACTAGCGGGGGGAGGATGTATTTT.

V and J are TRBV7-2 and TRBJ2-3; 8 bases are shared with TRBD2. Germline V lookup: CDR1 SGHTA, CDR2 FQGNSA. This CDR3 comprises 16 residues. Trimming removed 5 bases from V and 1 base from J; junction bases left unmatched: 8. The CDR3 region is CASSPLAGLGTDTQYF. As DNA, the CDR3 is TGTGCCAGCAGCCCCTTAGCGGGATTGGGCACAGATACGCAGTATTTT.

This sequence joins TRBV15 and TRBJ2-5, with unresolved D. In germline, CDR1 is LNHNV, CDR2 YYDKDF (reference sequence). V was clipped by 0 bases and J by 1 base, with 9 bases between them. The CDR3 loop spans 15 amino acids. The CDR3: CATSRDSASQETQYF. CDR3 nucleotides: TGTGCCACCAGCAGAGACAGCGCCTCCCAAGAGACCCAGTACTTC.

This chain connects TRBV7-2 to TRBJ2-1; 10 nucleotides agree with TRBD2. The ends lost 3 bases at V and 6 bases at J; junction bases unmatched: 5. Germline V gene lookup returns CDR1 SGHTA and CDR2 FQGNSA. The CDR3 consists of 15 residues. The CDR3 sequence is CASSLGTSETNEQFF. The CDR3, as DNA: TGTGCCAGCAGCTTGGGGACTAGCGAAACCAATGAGCAGTTCTTC.

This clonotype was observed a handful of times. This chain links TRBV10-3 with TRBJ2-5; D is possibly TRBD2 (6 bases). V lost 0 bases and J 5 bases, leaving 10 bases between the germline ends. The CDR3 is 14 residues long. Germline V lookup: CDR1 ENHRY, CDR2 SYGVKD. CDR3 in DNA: TGTGCCATCAGTGAGTCACTAGCTGGCGAGACCCAGTACTTC. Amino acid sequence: CAISESLAGETQYF.

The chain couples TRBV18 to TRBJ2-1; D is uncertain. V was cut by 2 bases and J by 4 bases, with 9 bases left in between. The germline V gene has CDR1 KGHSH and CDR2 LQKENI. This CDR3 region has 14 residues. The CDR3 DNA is TGTGCCAGCTCACCAGGGGAACAATACAATGAGCAGTTCTTC. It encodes CASSPGEQYNEQFF.

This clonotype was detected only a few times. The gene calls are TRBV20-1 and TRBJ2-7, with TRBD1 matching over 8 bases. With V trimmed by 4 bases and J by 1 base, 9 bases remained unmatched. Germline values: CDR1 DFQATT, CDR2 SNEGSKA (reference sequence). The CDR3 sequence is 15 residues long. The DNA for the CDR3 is TGCAGTGCTAACTTATGGGACAGGCGATCCTACGAGCAGTACTTC. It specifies CSANLWDRRSYEQYF.

CDR3 in DNA: TGTGCCAGCAGCTCGAGGGGTATGGCGGGGGGGCCTCGAGCGACAGATACGCAGTATTTT. Protein product: CASSSRGMAGGPRATDTQYF. V and J are TRBV7-9 and TRBJ2-3; 9 bases map to TRBD2. This CDR3 contains 20 residues. Germline V lookup: CDR1 SEHNR, CDR2 FQNEAQ (reference sequence). Trimming removed 4 bases from V and 3 bases from J; junction bases left unmatched: 20.